The 13 T cell receptor beta chains below come from one sample, sequenced in a study of identical twins. Each CDR3 protein gets one entry after TCRdb re-called the 5' RACE reads with MiXCR. The table lists approximately 670,000 distinct CDR3 sequences, 6% to 6.5% of them singletons. Sequenced material: naive T cells sorted from blood. The receptors stem from a man between 18 and 35 years old in good health.

This clonotype was detected many times. V usage is TRBV20-1 and J usage is TRBJ2-5; D possibly matches TRBD1 or TRBD2 (7 bases each). The CDR3 extends over 12 amino acids. The V end lost 5 bases, the J end lost 5 bases, and 12 bases lay between the germline ends. Germline-derived CDR1 and CDR2 are DFQATT and SNEGSKA (reference sequence). The CDR3 DNA follows: TGCAGTGCTGTCAGGGGGGGGGAGACCCAGTACTTC. Protein product: CSAVRGGETQYF.

The rearrangement links TRBV6-1 to TRBJ2-3; D perhaps matches TRBD2 (6 bases). With 5 bases removed from V and 6 bases from J, the gap between germline ends came to 21 bases. This CDR3 spans 16 amino acids. Germline V gives CDR1 MNHNS, CDR2 SASEGT. This CDR3 reads CASSRPGTLGGDTQYF. CDR3 bases: TGTGCCAGCAGTCGACCAGGGACTCTAGGAGGGGATACGCAGTATTTT.

This clonotype occurred many times. The chain carries TRBV5-4 and TRBJ2-3; no definite D call. The germline V gene has CDR1 SGHNT and CDR2 YYREEE (reference sequence). This CDR3 contains 13 residues. V lost 7 bases and J 6 bases, leaving 15 bases between the germline ends. CDR3: CASRQGFGDTQYF. CDR3 nucleotides: TGTGCCAGCCGACAAGGGTTCGGGGATACGCAGTATTTT.

This clonotype was seen repeatedly, ten times or more. This sequence joins TRBV27 and TRBJ2-3; 8 nucleotides match TRBD1. V shed 6 bases and J 3 bases; nucleotides not matched to a gene: 8. Germline-derived CDR1 and CDR2 are MNHEY and SMNVEV (reference sequence). This CDR3 comprises 15 residues. The DNA for the CDR3 is TGTGCCAGCAGGACAGGGGTGTCGCTGACAGATACGCAGTATTTT. Its protein product is CASRTGVSLTDTQYF.

This clonotype was counted at least ten times. The CDR3 region has the DNA TGTGCCAGCAGGACCTTAGCGGGAGACAATGAGCAGTTCTTC. It codes for CASRTLAGDNEQFF. V is TRBV4-2 and J is TRBJ2-1, with TRBD2 identical over 9 bases. The CDR3 consists of 14 residues. V lost 6 bases to trimming and J lost 5 bases; unmatched junction nucleotides: 5. Germline-derived CDR1 and CDR2 are LGHNA and YNFKEQ.

This clonotype appeared many times. The V call is TRBV15, the J call TRBJ2-7; tentative D call: TRBD1 (6 bases). Trimming left V 1 base short and J 7 bases short, with 11 bases between. Germline V lookup: CDR1 LNHNV, CDR2 YYDKDF (reference sequence). The CDR3 has 13 amino acids. The CDR3 region is CATSRVQTGEQYF. The DNA of the CDR3 is TGTGCCACCAGCAGAGTCCAAACAGGGGAGCAGTACTTC.

This clonotype was seen more than once but under ten times. This rearrangement joins TRBV11-1 to TRBJ2-2; the match to TRBD2 covers 11 bases. CDR3 length: 19 residues. V was clipped by 4 bases and J by 2 bases; unmatched bases: 12. Germline V gene lookup returns CDR1 SGHAT and CDR2 FQDESV (reference sequence). As DNA, the CDR3 is TGTGCCAGCAGCTCCTTCACCGGACTAGCGGGTGGAAACACCGGGGAGCTGTTTTTT. Protein sequence: CASSSFTGLAGGNTGELFF.

This clonotype showed up just a few times. The rearrangement joins TRBV29-1 to TRBJ2-5, with no clear D. This CDR3 comprises 14 residues. Germline V gives CDR1 SQVTM, CDR2 ANQGSEA. Trimming cost V 6 bases and J 4 bases, with 18 bases left between them. The CDR3 sequence is CSVSPAVGSETQYF. For the CDR3, the DNA is TGCAGCGTGTCCCCCGCAGTAGGCTCAGAGACCCAGTACTTC.

This chain uses TRBV6-2 or TRBV6-3 with TRBJ2-5; 13 bases agree with TRBD2. The germline V gene encodes CDR1 MNHEY and CDR2 SVGEGT. Trimming cost V 2 bases and J 4 bases; bases outside gene matches: 10. The CDR3 is 18 amino acids. CDR3: CASSYLLGLAGARETQYF. CDR3 coding DNA: TGTGCCAGCAGTTACCTCCTCGGACTAGCGGGAGCCCGAGAGACCCAGTACTTC.

This clonotype was picked up a small number of times. This sequence joins TRBV18 and TRBJ1-5; a weak D match, TRBD1 (5 bases). The germline gives CDR1 KGHSH, CDR2 LQKENI. The CDR3 runs 14 residues. V shed 4 bases and J shed 2 bases, with 9 bases lying between them. The CDR3 loop is CASSRSGGNQPQHF. The CDR3 coding sequence is TGTGCCAGCTCACGTTCGGGGGGCAATCAGCCCCAGCATTTT.

This clonotype was detected a few times. This chain connects TRBV18 to TRBJ2-2; no clear D. Germline-derived CDR1 and CDR2 are KGHSH and LQKENI. With 0 bases removed from V and 6 bases from J, the gap between germline ends came to 8 bases. The length of the CDR3 is 14 residues. CDR3 DNA sequence: TGTGCCAGCTCACCACCCCCGGTAGCCGGGGAGCTGTTTTTT. Its translation is CASSPPPVAGELFF.

This clonotype has ten or more counts. This chain uses TRBV14 with TRBJ2-7, with D hard to call. The CDR3 totals 14 residues. In germline, CDR1 is SGHDN, CDR2 FVKESK. Trimming left V 4 bases short and J 3 bases short, with 13 bases between. The CDR3 is CASSLTGRIYEQYF. The CDR3 DNA follows: TGTGCCAGCAGCCTCACTGGCCGGATCTACGAGCAGTACTTC.

This clonotype came up a few times. The chain is built from TRBV6-5 and TRBJ2-4, with TRBD2 as a possible D gene (6 bases). Germline CDR1 is MNHEY and CDR2 is SVGAGI. The CDR3 has 15 residues. Trimming pared 3 bases from V and 4 bases from J, leaving 13 bases between. This CDR3 reads CASSYKAGGKNIQYF. CDR3 nucleotides: TGTGCCAGCAGTTATAAGGCTGGGGGGAAAAACATTCAGTACTTC.